The rows below give T cell receptor beta chains drawn from one sample of a study of Ad26.COV2.S vaccination and SARS-CoV-2 variants. Assay used: immunoSEQ multiplex PCR; TCRdb lists only in-frame clones, some missing. The sample contains approximately 450,000 clones, 90% of which appear only once. This specimen consisted of peripheral blood, obtained in a trial of Ad26.COV2.S vaccine versus placebo. These receptors all stem from a person between 18 and 60 years old who received the Ad26.COV2.S COVID-19 vaccine or a placebo. Each CDR3 is given with its conserved first and last residue. The order of the fields is D gene, J gene, V gene, clone size, CDR3 protein, CDR3 DNA. D genes are given only for firm matches. Size values are once, few and many counts, or a class for expanded clones, and some rows have none.

D: TRBD1; J: TRBJ2-7; V: TRBV28; size: few; CDR3: CASSTGTGGGVNF; DNA: TGTGCCAGCAGTACCGGGACAGGGGGCGGGGTTAACTTC
D: .; J: TRBJ1-2; V: TRBV7-9; size: .; CDR3: CATSLLPGGGEGYTF; DNA: TGTGCCACCAGCTTACTGCCCGGGGGGGGCGAAGGCTACACCTTC
D: TRBD2; J: TRBJ2-2; V: TRBV11-2; size: .; CDR3: CASRKYTGGTTTGELFF; DNA: TGTGCCAGCCGCAAGTATACGGGGGGGACTACTACCGGGGAGCTGTTTTTT
D: TRBD2; J: TRBJ2-7; V: TRBV29-1; size: .; CDR3: CSVVAGAEAYEQYF; DNA: TGCAGCGTTGTAGCGGGAGCAGAGGCCTACGAGCAGTACTTC
D: .; J: TRBJ1-2; V: TRBV5-4; size: .; CDR3: CASSLETFNYGYTF; DNA: TGTGCCAGCAGCTTGGAAACATTTAACTATGGCTACACCTTC
D: .; J: TRBJ1-6; V: TRBV4-1; size: .; CDR3: CASSPMENSPLHF; DNA: TGCGCCAGCAGCCCAATGGAGAATTCACCCCTCCACTTT
D: .; J: TRBJ1-2; V: TRBV7-9; size: .; CDR3: CASSLVGSRSNYSYTF; DNA: TGTGCCAGCAGCTTAGTTGGCAGCAGAAGTAACTATAGCTACACCTTC
D: TRBD1; J: TRBJ2-1; V: TRBV6-6; size: .; CDR3: CASSYSGTGYNEQFF; DNA: TGTGCCAGCAGTTACTCCGGGACAGGGTATAATGAGCAGTTCTTC
D: .; J: TRBJ2-1; V: TRBV20-1; size: .; CDR3: CSARDDSIQFF; DNA: TGCAGTGCTAGAGATGATTCTATTCAGTTCTTC
D: .; J: TRBJ1-2; V: TRBV18; size: .; CDR3: CASSPPKEYYNGYTF; DNA: TGTGCCAGCTCACCACCAAAGGAATACTATAATGGCTACACCTTC
D: .; J: TRBJ2-2; V: TRBV5-1; size: .; CDR3: CASTSRTMNTGELFF; DNA: TGCGCCAGCACATCTCGGACAATGAACACCGGGGAGCTGTTTTTT
D: TRBD1; J: TRBJ1-1; V: TRBV28; size: .; CDR3: CASSLLGDRVVTEAFF; DNA: TGTGCCAGCAGTTTATTAGGGGACAGGGTGGTCACTGAAGCTTTCTTT
D: TRBD1; J: TRBJ1-1; V: TRBV6-5; size: .; CDR3: CASSRDRMNTEAFF; DNA: TGTGCCAGCAGTCGGGACAGGATGAACACTGAAGCTTTCTTT
D: TRBD2; J: TRBJ2-7; V: TRBV12-3/TRBV12-4; size: .; CDR3: CASSLRGGNEQYF; DNA: TGTGCCAGCAGTTTACGGGGGGGCAACGAGCAGTACTTC
D: .; J: TRBJ1-6; V: TRBV12-3/TRBV12-4; size: .; CDR3: CASSSTEGSPLHF; DNA: TGTGCCAGCAGTTCGACAGAAGGGTCACCCCTCCACTTT
D: .; J: TRBJ2-1; V: TRBV18; size: .; CDR3: CASSSSAGAGVAYNEQFF; DNA: TGTGCCAGCTCCTCCTCTGCAGGGGCAGGGGTGGCCTACAATGAGCAGTTCTTC
D: .; J: TRBJ2-5; V: TRBV11-2; size: .; CDR3: CASSLADQETQYF; DNA: TGTGCCAGCAGCTTAGCCGATCAAGAGACCCAGTACTTC
D: TRBD1; J: TRBJ1-2; V: TRBV6-5; size: once; CDR3: CASSYQGARGYTF; DNA: TGTGCCAGCAGTTACCAGGGGGCGCGGGGCTACACCTTC
D: TRBD1; J: TRBJ1-2; V: TRBV6-2/TRBV6-3; size: .; CDR3: CASSYSGQNYGYTF; DNA: TGTGCCAGCAGTTACTCGGGACAGAACTATGGCTACACCTTC
D: TRBD1; J: TRBJ2-7; V: TRBV27; size: .; CDR3: CASSSGDRSYEQYF; DNA: TGTGCCAGCAGCTCAGGGGACAGATCCTACGAGCAGTACTTC
D: TRBD2; J: TRBJ2-1; V: TRBV3-1/TRBV3-2; size: .; CDR3: CASSSTGGWAGGPERNEQFF; DNA: TGTGCCAGCAGTAGTACGGGGGGCTGGGCGGGAGGCCCAGAAAGGAATGAGCAGTTCTTC
D: .; J: TRBJ1-2; V: TRBV12-5; size: .; CDR3: CASGLPQGYYGYTF; DNA: TGTGCTAGTGGTTTGCCTCAGGGATACTATGGCTACACCTTC
D: .; J: TRBJ2-7; V: TRBV7-3; size: .; CDR3: CASSSGLNYEQYF; DNA: TGTGCCAGCAGCTCCGGGCTCAACTACGAGCAGTACTTC
D: .; J: TRBJ2-2; V: TRBV19; size: .; CDR3: CASSIQNTGELFF; DNA: TGTGCCAGTAGTATACAGAACACCGGGGAGCTGTTTTTT
D: TRBD1; J: TRBJ1-4; V: TRBV6-5; size: .; CDR3: CASKVQGAEKLFF; DNA: TGTGCCAGCAAAGTGCAGGGGGCGGAAAAACTGTTTTTT
D: TRBD2; J: TRBJ2-7; V: TRBV4-2; size: once; CDR3: CASSPGGEREGPYEQYF; DNA: TGTGCCAGCAGCCCCGGGGGGGAGCGGGAGGGCCCCTACGAGCAGTACTTC
D: .; J: TRBJ2-7; V: TRBV5-1; size: once; CDR3: CASSLSGGLFYEQYF; DNA: TGCGCCAGCAGCTTAAGCGGAGGACTTTTCTACGAGCAGTACTTC